The present TCR beta chain was sequenced within a study of preoperative IRX-2 immunotherapy in early breast cancer. Method: immunoSEQ multiplex PCR; TCRdb's copy keeps in-frame clones and lacks some. The sample has about 42,000 clones, approximately 80% seen once. Sample treatment: preoperative locoregional IRX-2 cytokine immunotherapy. The source is a human donor with breast cancer. The sample consisted of tumor tissue, taken after IRX-2 immunotherapy.

The CDR3 region has the DNA TGTGCCAGCAGCGAAAGGGTTCTTGATTCACCCCTCCACTTT. Translated, it gives CASSERVLDSPLHF. This rearrangement joins TRBV7-6 to TRBJ1-6; no reliable D call. The germline V gene has CDR1 SGHVS and CDR2 FNYEAQ. V was trimmed by 5 bases and J by 8 bases, leaving 13 bases between them. The length of the CDR3 is 14 residues.